This entry is about one T cell receptor (beta chain). Its antigen is not known. V dropped 4 bases and J dropped 2 bases, with 13 bases sitting between them. The CDR3 consists of 15 residues. CDR1 and CDR2 (germline): SGHTA, FQGNSA. These data belong to a study of siplizumab effects on memory and regulatory T cells. General observations from the study: Researchers could not give a naive or memory phenotype to roughly 75-96% of proliferating CD4+ or CD8+ clones. Some alloreactive sequences were traceable to unstimulated CD4+ memory cells, and siplizumab significantly reduced them. The mapping of alloreactive clones to unstimulated subsets covered only a minor fraction of them. Proof of suppressive function in proliferating Tregs from siplizumab cultures was not established.

This table comes from immunoSEQ multiplex PCR, and its TCRdb copy is limited to in-frame clones, with some not included. This table has around 110,000 clones, about 95% appearing once. The rearrangement uses TRBV7-2 and TRBJ2-3; no clear D gene. This TCR came from a human donor in good health. The sequencing input was non-Treg CD4+ T cells sorted from blood. The CDR3 nucleotides read TGTGCCAGCAGCTCCGGACGGACCTACACAGATACGCAGTATTTT. Protein product: CASSSGRTYTDTQYF. Variable domain in full (rest from reference TRBV7-2 and TRBJ2-3): GAGVSQSPSNKVTEKGKDVELRCDPISGHTALYWYRQSLGQGLEFLIYFQGNSAPDKSGLPSDRFSAERTGGSVSTLTIQRTQQEDSAVYLCASSSGRTYTDTQYFGPGTRLTVL.